This T cell receptor (beta chain) was observed in a study of blood T cell repertoires in COVID-19. Study background: The United States, Italy and Spain were the sources of the acute and convalescent COVID-19 samples. PBMCs, B-cell-depleted T cells, or T cells were the source of the cDNA or gDNA that made up the material.

The assay was immunoSEQ multiplex PCR, and TCRdb's table has in-frame clones only and misses some. The data show 350,000 to 400,000 clones, with less than 90% seen just once and 2.5% to 3% held by the top ten. Assignments of participants to cohorts depended upon their own reported clinical history. Two negative PCRs, clearance, or symptom resolution characterized the recovered Cohort 3 donors. The sequencing input was PBMCs or T cells enriched from blood (not recorded which). The clonotype originates from a woman in her 30s who had recovered from COVID-19.

This CDR3 reads CASRKPGHMGTEAFF. The CDR3 region has the DNA TGTGCCAGCAGGAAGCCGGGACACATGGGGACTGAAGCTTTCTTT. This rearrangement joins TRBV27 to TRBJ1-1, with a weak D call TRBD1 (6 bases). V was trimmed by 6 bases and J by 5 bases, leaving 19 bases between them. This CDR3 contains 15 residues. Germline V gene sequence: CDR1 MNHEY, CDR2 SMNVEV (reference sequence).